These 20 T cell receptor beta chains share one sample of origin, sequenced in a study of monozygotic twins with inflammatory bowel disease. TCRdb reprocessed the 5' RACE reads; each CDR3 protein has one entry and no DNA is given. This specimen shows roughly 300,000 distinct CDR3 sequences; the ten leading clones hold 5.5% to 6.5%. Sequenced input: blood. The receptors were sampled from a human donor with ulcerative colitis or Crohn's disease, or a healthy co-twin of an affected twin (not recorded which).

CDR3 region: CASTTTGSLSSYNEQFF. This sequence joins TRBV28 and TRBJ2-1; TCRdb calls TRBD1, which cannot be checked without DNA. Germline loops: CDR1 MDHEN, CDR2 SYDVKM. This CDR3 has 17 residues.

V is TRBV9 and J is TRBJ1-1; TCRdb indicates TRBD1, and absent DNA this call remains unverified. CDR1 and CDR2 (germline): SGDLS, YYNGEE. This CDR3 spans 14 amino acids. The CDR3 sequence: CASSLSGGFSEAFF.

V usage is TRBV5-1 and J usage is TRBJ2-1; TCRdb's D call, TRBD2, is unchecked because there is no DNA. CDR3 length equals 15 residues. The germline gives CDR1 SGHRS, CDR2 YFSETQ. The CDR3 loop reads CASSLTSGTYNEQFF.

CDR3 in amino acids: CSAPGLAVGPRPIF. V usage is TRBV20-1 and J usage is TRBJ2-1; the D gene TCRdb calls, TRBD2, cannot be checked with no DNA. Germline V lookup: CDR1 DFQATT, CDR2 SNEGSKA (reference sequence). This CDR3 is built from 14 residues.

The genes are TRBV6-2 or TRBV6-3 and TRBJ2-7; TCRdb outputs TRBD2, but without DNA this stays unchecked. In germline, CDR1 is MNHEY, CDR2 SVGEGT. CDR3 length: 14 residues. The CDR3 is CASTLADPSYEQYF.

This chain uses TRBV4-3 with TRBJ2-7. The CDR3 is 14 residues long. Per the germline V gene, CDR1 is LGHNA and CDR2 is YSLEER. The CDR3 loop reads CASSQVLNAYEQYF.

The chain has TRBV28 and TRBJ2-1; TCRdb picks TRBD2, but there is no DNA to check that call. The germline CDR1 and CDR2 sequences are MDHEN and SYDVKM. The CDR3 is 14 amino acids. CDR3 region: CASSLLAEAHEQFF.

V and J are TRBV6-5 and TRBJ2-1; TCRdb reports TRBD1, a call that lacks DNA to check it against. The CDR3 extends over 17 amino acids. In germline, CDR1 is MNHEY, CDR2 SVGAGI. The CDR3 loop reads CASSYSISGASYNEQFF.

The CDR3 here is CASTFRDRRIYSNQPQHF. J is TRBJ1-5 and V is TRBV6-1; the D gene TCRdb calls, TRBD1, cannot be checked with no DNA. Germline V CDR1 and CDR2: MNHNS, SASEGT. This CDR3 is built from 18 residues.

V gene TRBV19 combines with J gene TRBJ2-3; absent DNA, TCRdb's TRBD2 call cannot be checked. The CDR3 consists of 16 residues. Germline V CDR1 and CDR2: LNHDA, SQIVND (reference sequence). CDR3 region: CASRTVSGGRTDTQYF. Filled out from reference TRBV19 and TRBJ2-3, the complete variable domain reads DGGITQSPKYLFRKEGQNVTLSCEQNLNHDAMYWYRQDPGQGLRLIYYSQIVNDFQKGDIAEGYSVSREKKESFPLTVTSAQKNPTAFYLCASRTVSGGRTDTQYFGPGTRLTVL.

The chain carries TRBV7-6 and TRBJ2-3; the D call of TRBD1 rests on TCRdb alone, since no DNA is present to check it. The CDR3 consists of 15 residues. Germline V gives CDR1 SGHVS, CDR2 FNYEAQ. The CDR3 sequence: CASSLGTGITDTQYF.

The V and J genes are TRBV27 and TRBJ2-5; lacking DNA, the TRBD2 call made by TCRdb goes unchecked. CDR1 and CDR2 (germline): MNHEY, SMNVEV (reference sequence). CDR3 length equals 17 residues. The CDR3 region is CASSLLGGLAGEETQYF.

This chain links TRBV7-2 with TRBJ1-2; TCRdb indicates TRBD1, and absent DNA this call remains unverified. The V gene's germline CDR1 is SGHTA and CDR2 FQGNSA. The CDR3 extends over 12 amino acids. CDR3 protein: CASSSGREGYTF.

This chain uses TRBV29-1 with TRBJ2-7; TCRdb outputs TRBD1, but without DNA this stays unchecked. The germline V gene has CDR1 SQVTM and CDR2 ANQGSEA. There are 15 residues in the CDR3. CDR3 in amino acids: CSVEDPDSDSYEQYF.

The CDR3 is CASSLAAGAGDHNEQFF. This rearrangement joins TRBV12-3 or TRBV12-4 to TRBJ2-1; TCRdb names TRBD1, which stays unverified in the absence of DNA. The CDR3 runs 17 residues.

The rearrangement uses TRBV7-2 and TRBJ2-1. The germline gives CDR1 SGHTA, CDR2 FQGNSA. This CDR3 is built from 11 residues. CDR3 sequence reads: CASSPTNEQFF.

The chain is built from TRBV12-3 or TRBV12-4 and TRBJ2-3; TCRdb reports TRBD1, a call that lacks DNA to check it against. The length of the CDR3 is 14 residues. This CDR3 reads CASIPGRWGDTQYF.

This CDR3 is CASSETDSQETQYF. The chain combines TRBV7-9 with TRBJ2-5; TCRdb designates TRBD1, a call that cannot be tested without DNA. This CDR3 region has 14 residues. Germline CDR1 and CDR2: SEHNR and FQNEAQ (reference sequence).

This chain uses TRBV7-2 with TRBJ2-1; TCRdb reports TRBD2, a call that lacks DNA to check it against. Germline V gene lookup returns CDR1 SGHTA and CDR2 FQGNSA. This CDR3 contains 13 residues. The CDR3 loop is CASSLELAGRQFF.

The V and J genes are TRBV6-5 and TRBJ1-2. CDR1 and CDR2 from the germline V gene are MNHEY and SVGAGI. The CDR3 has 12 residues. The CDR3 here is CASSYSSGPNTF.